These 18 T cell receptor beta chains were sequenced from one sample in a study of T-cell memory formation after mild COVID-19. TCRdb used MiXCR to reprocess the 5' RACE reads, holding one entry per CDR3 protein. The profile covers about 140,000 distinct CDR3 sequences, with more than 12% appearing a single time and roughly 13% taken by the ten largest. Sequenced: PBMCs or a T cell subset sorted from them (not recorded which). These TCRs come from an adult woman who had mild COVID-19 (a few samples of this study predate the infection). Cell type and time point are not known.

J is TRBJ1-6 and V is TRBV19; the match to TRBD1 covers 10 bases. The trim removed 0 bases at V and 9 bases at J, leaving 5 bases unmatched. CDR1 LNHDA and CDR2 SQIVND come from the germline V gene (reference sequence). The CDR3 is 16 amino acids. The CDR3 nucleotides read TGTGCCAGTAGTATAGATATGGGACAGGGGTTTTCACCCCTCCACTTT. This gives the protein CASSIDMGQGFSPLHF. The whole variable domain, filled in from reference TRBV19 and TRBJ1-6, reads DGGITQSPKYLFRKEGQNVTLSCEQNLNHDAMYWYRQDPGQGLRLIYYSQIVNDFQKGDIAEGYSVSREKKESFPLTVTSAQKNPTAFYLCASSIDMGQGFSPLHFGNGTRLTVT.

This clonotype came up many times. The CDR3 DNA is TGTGCCAGCAGCTTCGGGGGATCTGGGGCCAACGTCCTGACTTTC. Translating it yields CASSFGGSGANVLTF. This chain links TRBV7-2 with TRBJ2-6; tentative D call: TRBD2 (6 bases). This CDR3 region has 15 residues. V was shortened by 3 bases and J by 1 base, with 7 bases between the two germline ends. CDR1 is SGHTA and CDR2 is FQGNSA in the germline V gene.

This clonotype was seen many times. The chain recombines TRBV3-1 with TRBJ2-3; D call uncertain. This CDR3 has 12 amino acids. With 4 bases removed from V and 5 bases from J, the gap between germline ends came to 7 bases. The V gene's germline CDR1 is LGHDT and CDR2 YNNKEL (reference sequence). The CDR3 here is CASSLWGDTQYF. The CDR3 DNA is TGTGCCAGCAGCCTGTGGGGAGATACGCAGTATTTT.

The sample holds a few counts of this clonotype. The chain couples TRBV24-1 to TRBJ1-2; D not certain. CDR3 length equals 12 residues. Looked up from germline, CDR1 is KGHDR and CDR2 is SFDVKD. Between the trimmed V and J ends, which lost 4 bases and 6 bases, there was a span of 8 bases. This CDR3 reads CATSEPGNGYTF. The CDR3 DNA is TGTGCCACCAGTGAACCCGGTAATGGCTACACCTTC.

This clonotype has a handful of counts. CDR3 loop: CASSQDRRTGGDEQYF. Written as DNA, the CDR3 is TGCGCCAGCAGCCAAGATAGGCGGACAGGGGGCGACGAGCAGTACTTC. The chain links TRBV4-1 to TRBJ2-7; 11 bases agree with TRBD1. From germline, CDR1 is MGHRA and CDR2 YSYEKL. This CDR3 is built from 16 residues. With 0 bases clipped from V and 5 bases from J, the junction kept 6 bases outside the gene matches.

The gene calls are TRBV7-9 and TRBJ2-1; D uncertain. This CDR3 has 17 residues. Trimming cost V 4 bases and J 0 bases, with 16 bases left between them. In germline, CDR1 is SEHNR, CDR2 FQNEAQ (reference sequence). The CDR3 protein is CASSSSTSAVSYNEQFF. CDR3 DNA sequence: TGTGCCAGCAGCTCCTCCACATCGGCTGTCTCCTACAATGAGCAGTTCTTC.

This rearrangement joins TRBV2 to TRBJ2-2; perhaps TRBD2 as D (5 bases). The ends were cut back, 2 bases at V and 3 bases at J, with 13 bases in the middle. CDR1 is SNHLY and CDR2 is FYNNEI in the germline V gene. The CDR3 has 16 residues. Here the CDR3 reads CASSERGLVDTGELFF. The CDR3 bases are TGTGCCAGCAGTGAACGGGGTCTCGTTGACACCGGGGAGCTGTTTTTT.

This clonotype came up a few times. The chain has TRBV6-2 or TRBV6-3 and TRBJ2-7; D uncertain. The CDR3 is made up of 14 amino acids. V lost 0 bases and J 2 bases, leaving 8 bases between the germline ends. Germline lookup yields CDR1 MNHEY and CDR2 SVGEGT. The CDR3 nucleotides read TGTGCCAGCAGTTACTCGATAGGGACCTACGAGCAGTACTTC. It translates to CASSYSIGTYEQYF.

The genes are TRBV19 and TRBJ2-2; weak D call: TRBD1 (6 bases). The CDR3 is 14 amino acids. V was shortened by 6 bases and J by 11 bases, with 19 bases between the two germline ends. Germline CDR1 reads LNHDA; CDR2 reads SQIVND (reference sequence). The CDR3 loop is CASRASGAALELFF. The DNA for the CDR3 is TGTGCCAGTAGGGCCTCAGGGGCTGCGCTCGAGCTGTTTTTT.

This clonotype has more than one count but fewer than ten. The chain employs TRBV7-9 and TRBJ2-5, with D perhaps being TRBD1 or TRBD2 (5 bases each). The germline CDR1 and CDR2 sequences are SEHNR and FQNEAQ (reference sequence). Trimming left V 6 bases short and J 5 bases short, with 19 bases between. CDR3 length equals 15 residues. The CDR3 protein is CASSRQWGSEETQYF. The CDR3 bases are TGTGCCAGCAGTCGCCAGTGGGGGAGTGAGGAGACCCAGTACTTC.

This sequence joins TRBV5-1 and TRBJ2-7, with D tentatively TRBD2 (7 bases). This CDR3 region has 15 residues. Germline V CDR1 and CDR2: SGHRS, YFSETQ. V was trimmed by 4 bases and J by 0 bases, leaving 14 bases between them. The CDR3 here is CASSRSGGSSYEQYF. Written as DNA, the CDR3 is TGCGCCAGCAGCCGGTCGGGGGGCTCCTCCTACGAGCAGTACTTC.

The V and J genes are TRBV11-2 and TRBJ1-1, with D hard to call. V lost 4 bases to trimming and J lost 2 bases, with 2 bases between them. CDR3 length equals 11 residues. CDR1 and CDR2 (germline): SGHAT, FQNNGV. The CDR3 loop is CASSSNTEAFF. As DNA, the CDR3 is TGTGCCAGCAGCTCCAACACTGAAGCTTTCTTT.

This clonotype was counted a few times. This sequence joins TRBV3-1 and TRBJ2-5; a possible D gene is TRBD1 (8 bases). The ends were cut back, 4 bases at V and 4 bases at J, with 16 bases in the middle. CDR3 size: 15 residues. CDR1 and CDR2 from the germline V gene are LGHDT and YNNKEL (reference sequence). In DNA form, the CDR3 reads TGTGCCAGCAGCCCGGGAGGCAGGGGGCTAGAGACCCAGTACTTC. This codes for CASSPGGRGLETQYF.

The chain joins TRBV6-5 to TRBJ2-1; D gene uncertain. V was cut by 2 bases and J by 3 bases, with 5 bases left in between. CDR1 is MNHEY, CDR2 SVGAGI, per germline. The CDR3 spans 13 residues. CDR3 sequence (DNA): TGTGCCAGCAGTTACACGGACTACAATGAGCAGTTCTTC. It translates to CASSYTDYNEQFF.

This clonotype was detected a few times. The J gene is TRBJ2-3, the V gene TRBV24-1; D not certain. This CDR3 contains 14 residues. In germline, CDR1 is KGHDR, CDR2 SFDVKD. Between the trimmed V and J ends, which lost 3 bases and 0 bases, there was a span of 6 bases. The CDR3 here is CATSDTRSTDTQYF. CDR3 coding DNA: TGTGCCACCAGTGATACCAGGAGCACAGATACGCAGTATTTT.

Only a few counts were recorded for this clonotype. This chain connects TRBV20-1 to TRBJ2-1; 7 nucleotides agree with TRBD2. Germline V gene sequence: CDR1 DFQATT, CDR2 SNEGSKA (reference sequence). The CDR3 extends over 16 amino acids. V lost 3 bases, J lost 5 bases, and 13 bases stayed unmatched. The DNA for the CDR3 is TGCAGTGCTAGGGGCGGGACTACCGAACCTCACAATGAGCAGTTCTTC. Translating it yields CSARGGTTEPHNEQFF.

Sample share makes this clonotype medium-sized. V is TRBV5-1 and J is TRBJ2-6, with D maybe TRBD1 (6 bases). This CDR3 has 15 amino acids. V was clipped by 0 bases and J by 3 bases, with 7 bases between them. Germline CDR1 and CDR2: SGHRS and YFSETQ. The CDR3 loop is CASSLEGVGANVLTF. CDR3 coding DNA: TGCGCCAGCAGCTTGGAGGGGGTTGGGGCCAACGTCCTGACTTTC.

V is TRBV6-5 and J is TRBJ2-5; D not certain. The germline V and J ends were trimmed by 6 bases and 3 bases, with 8 bases remaining between them. Germline assignment: CDR1 MNHEY and CDR2 SVGAGI. This CDR3 is built from 12 residues. CDR3 in DNA: TGTGCCAGCAGGGCTCTAGAAGAGACCCAGTACTTC. Encoded protein: CASRALEETQYF.